The clone carrying this T cell receptor beta chain was counted a few times. This sample was included in a study of regulatory T cells in long-lasting Graves disease. Time point given: newly diagnosed GD, antithyroid drugs for less than 3 months. Isolated PBMC RNA provided the starting material for the TCR library. Germline CDR1 and CDR2: MGHRA and YSYEKL. Losses at the gene ends were 4 bases for V and 7 bases for J; bases not matched to a gene: 12. This CDR3 has 15 amino acids. CDR3-region Arm-PCR and iRepertoire HTBI primers produced the TCR beta libraries. MiXCR, applied by TCRdb to the multiplex PCR reads, yields one record per CDR3 protein. In the table there are hundreds of thousands of distinct CDR3 sequences, around 15% of which are singletons. The same specimen was also included in a second study, on T cells in Graves' hyperthyroidism and ophthalmopathy. This second study notes: Carried out on the TCR CDR3, a first-round RT-PCR used the HTBI primer set. Expanded thyroid clonotypes (above 0.001) were mostly also found in blood.

The source material was peripheral blood mononuclear cells (PBMCs), sampled at new diagnosis, from a patient treated with antithyroid drugs. This TCR derives from a woman aged 35 to 60 with Graves disease. The rearrangement joins TRBV4-1 to TRBJ1-2; the match to TRBD1 covers 7 bases. DNA for the CDR3: TGCGCCAGCAGCCGCCCAGACAGGGATCGAGTTGGCTACACCTTC. Protein product: CASSRPDRDRVGYTF.